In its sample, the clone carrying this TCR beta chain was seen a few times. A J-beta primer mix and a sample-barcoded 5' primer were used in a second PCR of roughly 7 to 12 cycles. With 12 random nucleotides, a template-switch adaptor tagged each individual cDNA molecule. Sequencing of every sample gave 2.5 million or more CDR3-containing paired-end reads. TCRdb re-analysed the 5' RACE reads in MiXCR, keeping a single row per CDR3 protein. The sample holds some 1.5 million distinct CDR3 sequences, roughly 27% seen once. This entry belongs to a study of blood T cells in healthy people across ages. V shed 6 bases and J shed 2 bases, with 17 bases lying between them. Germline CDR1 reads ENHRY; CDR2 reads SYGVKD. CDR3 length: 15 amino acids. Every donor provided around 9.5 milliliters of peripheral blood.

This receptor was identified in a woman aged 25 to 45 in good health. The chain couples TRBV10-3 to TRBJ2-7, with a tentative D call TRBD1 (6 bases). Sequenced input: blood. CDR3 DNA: TGTGCCATCAGCGCAGGGGAGCGGCAAACCTACGAGCAGTACTTC. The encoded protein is CAISAGERQTYEQYF.